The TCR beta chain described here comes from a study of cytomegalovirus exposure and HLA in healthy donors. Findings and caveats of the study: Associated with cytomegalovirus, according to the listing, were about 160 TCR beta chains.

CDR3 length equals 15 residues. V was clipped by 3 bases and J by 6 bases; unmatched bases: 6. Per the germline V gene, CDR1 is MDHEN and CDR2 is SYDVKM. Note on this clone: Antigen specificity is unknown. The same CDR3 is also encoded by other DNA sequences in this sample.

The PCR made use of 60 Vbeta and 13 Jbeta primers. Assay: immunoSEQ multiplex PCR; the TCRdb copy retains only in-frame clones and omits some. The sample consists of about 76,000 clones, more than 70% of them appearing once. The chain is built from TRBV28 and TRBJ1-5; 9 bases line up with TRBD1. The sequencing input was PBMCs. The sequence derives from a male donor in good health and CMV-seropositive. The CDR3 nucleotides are TGTGCCAGCAGTTTCAGGACAGGGGTTAGTCAGCCCCAGCATTTT. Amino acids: CASSFRTGVSQPQHF.